This T cell receptor beta chain stems from a study of T-cell reconstitution after alpha-beta-depleted transplantation in children. Study results and limitations: A year had passed since transplant, and T-cell counts and diversity by then came mostly from newly produced T cells.

The CDR3 has 12 residues. Trimming removed 7 bases from V and 0 bases from J, with 7 bases in between. CDR1 is SNHLY, CDR2 FYNNEI, per germline. It was with unique molecular identifiers that the TCRbeta library was prepared. In TCRdb, the PCR reads were re-called with MiXCR into one record per CDR3 protein. The sample has around 800,000 distinct CDR3 sequences, 15% to 20% seen once. Details on this clonotype: Its antigen is unidentified.

Sample: PBMCs, mostly from graft donor cells, taken 360 days after TCRalphabeta/CD19-depleted stem cell transplant. The receptor's source is a male patient between 10 and 17 years old who had a stem cell transplant for acute lymphoblastic leukemia, so the T cells may come from the graft donor. The chain carries TRBV2 and TRBJ2-7, with a weak D call TRBD1 (5 bases). The CDR3 is CASTDNSYEQYF. The CDR3 DNA follows: TGTGCCAGCACGGACAACTCCTACGAGCAGTACTTC.